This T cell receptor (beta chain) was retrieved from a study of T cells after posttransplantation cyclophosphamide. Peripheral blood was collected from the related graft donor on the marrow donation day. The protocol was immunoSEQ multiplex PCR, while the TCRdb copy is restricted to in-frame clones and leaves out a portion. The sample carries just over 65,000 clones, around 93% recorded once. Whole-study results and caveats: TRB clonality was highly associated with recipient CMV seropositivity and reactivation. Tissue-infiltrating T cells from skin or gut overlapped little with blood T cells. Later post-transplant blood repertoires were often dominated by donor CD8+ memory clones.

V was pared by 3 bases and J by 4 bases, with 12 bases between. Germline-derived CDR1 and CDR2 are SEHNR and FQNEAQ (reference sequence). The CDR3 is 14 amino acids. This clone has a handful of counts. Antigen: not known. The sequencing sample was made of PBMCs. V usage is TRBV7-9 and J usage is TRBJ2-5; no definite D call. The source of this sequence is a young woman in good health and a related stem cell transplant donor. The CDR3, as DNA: TGTGCCAGCAGCTTGGGAATAGACGGAGAGACCCAGTACTTC. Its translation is CASSLGIDGETQYF.